This TCR beta chain was sequenced for a study of T cell responses to AZD1222 COVID-19 vaccine. Study results and limitations: Most donors were white British, females outnumbered males, and clonal diversity was possibly underestimated.

Germline V gene sequence: CDR1 LGHDT, CDR2 YNNKEL (reference sequence). V lost 0 bases and J 2 bases, leaving 11 bases between the germline ends. This CDR3 comprises 15 residues. Libraries were prepared by immunoSEQ multiplex PCR; TCRdb keeps only in-frame clonotypes and omits some of them. The sample has roughly 150,000 clones; 85% to 95% are singletons. In regard to this clone: The antigen remains unidentified.

The clonotype originates from an adult in good health. The chain combines TRBV3-1 (or the pseudogene TRBV3-2) with TRBJ2-7; D is unclear. The input for sequencing was peripheral blood, taken on day 0 of AZD1222 vaccination. The CDR3 loop reads CASSQDHGQPYEQYF. CDR3 bases: TGTGCCAGCAGCCAAGATCATGGGCAACCCTACGAGCAGTACTTC.